These 24 T cell receptor beta chains came from one sample sequenced in a study of cytomegalovirus exposure and HLA in healthy donors. PCR was performed using 60 Vbeta and 13 Jbeta primers. The repertoire was sequenced with immunoSEQ multiplex PCR; TCRdb's copy has only in-frame clones and lacks some. The sample includes 100,000 to 150,000 clones, approximately 80% seen only once; the top ten take around 1.5%. Sequenced input: PBMCs. Receptors originate from a woman aged 18 to 35 in good health and CMV-seronegative.

The chain combines TRBV6-5 with TRBJ1-1; 8 nucleotides align to TRBD1. CDR1 is MNHEY, CDR2 SVGAGI, per germline. The trim removed 7 bases at V and 9 bases at J, leaving 16 bases unmatched. This CDR3 contains 15 residues. The CDR3 sequence: CASTARQGKTLKAFF. DNA for the CDR3: TGTGCCAGCACCGCCCGACAGGGGAAAACTCTAAAAGCTTTCTTT.

This chain joins TRBV5-8 and TRBJ2-5; 7 positions agree with TRBD1. Germline V CDR1 and CDR2: SGHTS, YDEGEE. The CDR3 contains 12 residues. V trimming: 3 bases; J trimming: 7 bases; junction bases outside the gene matches: 3. The CDR3 DNA is TGTGCCAGCAGCTCACACAGGGGGACCCAGTACTTC. It encodes CASSSHRGTQYF.

This clone was seen once. The V call is TRBV30, the J call TRBJ1-2; D remains ambiguous. Germline CDR1 and CDR2: GTSNPN and SVGIG (reference sequence). This CDR3 has 13 amino acids. With 1 base removed from V and 0 bases from J, the gap between germline ends came to 6 bases. The DNA for the CDR3 is TGTGCCTGGAGTGGTACACCTAACTATGGCTACACCTTC. As protein: CAWSGTPNYGYTF.

This chain links TRBV6-5 with TRBJ1-2, with TRBD1 identical over 7 bases. V lost 0 bases and J lost 3; bases outside the gene matches: 1. Germline V gene sequence: CDR1 MNHEY, CDR2 SVGAGI. The CDR3 is 14 residues long. The CDR3 region has the DNA TGTGCCAGCAGTTACTCCGACAGGGACTATGGCTACACCTTC. Protein sequence: CASSYSDRDYGYTF.

CDR3 nucleotides: TGTGCCAGTAGTAAACACGCGGGACAGAGGACTGAAGCTTTCTTT. This codes for CASSKHAGQRTEAFF. The chain carries TRBV19 and TRBJ1-1, with 7 bases aligning to TRBD1. The CDR3 covers 15 residues. V shed 4 bases, J shed 5 bases, and the junction held 10 bases outside the gene matches. Germline V gene sequence: CDR1 LNHDA, CDR2 SQIVND (reference sequence).

This rearrangement joins TRBV14 to TRBJ1-3; D not certain. The V end was cut by 1 base, the J end by 4 bases, with 5 bases between. Germline CDR1 SGHDN, CDR2 FVKESK. This CDR3 is 13 amino acids long. This chain's CDR3 is CASSQVGGNTIYF. In nucleotides, the CDR3 is TGTGCCAGCAGCCAAGTTGGCGGAAACACCATATATTTT.

The gene calls are TRBV29-1 and TRBJ2-7; 8 nucleotides match TRBD1. The CDR3 has 12 residues. Germline CDR1 and CDR2: SQVTM and ANQGSEA. J was trimmed by 3 bases and V by 4 bases; bases with no gene match: 2. The DNA of the CDR3 is TGCAGCGTTGGCGACAGGGGCTACGAGCAGTACTTC. The encoded protein is CSVGDRGYEQYF.

The chain recombines TRBV13 with TRBJ2-7; TRBD2 might be the D (6 bases). Germline V gene lookup returns CDR1 PRHDT and CDR2 FYEKMQ (reference sequence). This CDR3 has 14 amino acids. Trimming stripped 5 bases from V and 4 bases from J, with 15 bases between. CDR3 bases: TGTGCCAGCAGCCCGACAGCGGGCGTTTACGAGCAGTACTTC. Its translation is CASSPTAGVYEQYF.

The rearrangement joins TRBV10-3 to TRBJ2-2, with TRBD1 matching over 10 bases. With V trimmed by 6 bases and J by 5 bases, 3 bases remained unmatched. The CDR3 contains 14 residues. Germline assignment: CDR1 ENHRY and CDR2 SYGVKD. The CDR3: CAIRRDRGTGELFF. The DNA of the CDR3 is TGTGCCATCAGGAGGGACAGGGGAACCGGGGAGCTGTTTTTT.

The rearrangement uses TRBV2 and TRBJ1-5; D might be TRBD1 (5 bases). Trimming took off 3 bases at V and 15 bases at J, with 18 bases between the two ends. CDR1 and CDR2 from the germline V gene are SNHLY and FYNNEI. The length of the CDR3 is 13 residues. The CDR3 reads CASSDLGGSPAHF. The CDR3 nucleotides read TGTGCCAGCAGTGACTTGGGGGGGTCCCCGGCGCATTTT.

The V call is TRBV2, the J call TRBJ1-4; a weak D match, TRBD1 (6 bases). CDR3 length equals 15 residues. The V gene's germline CDR1 is SNHLY and CDR2 FYNNEI. V shed 3 bases and J shed 10 bases, with 18 bases lying between them. CDR3 in DNA: TGTGCCAGCAGTGATGGGGGCAGGGAGCAGGGAAAACTGTTTTTT. It is translated as CASSDGGREQGKLFF.

This clone was counted between two and nine times. This chain uses TRBV2 with TRBJ1-4; the match to TRBD1 covers 7 bases. CDR1 and CDR2 from the germline V gene are SNHLY and FYNNEI. The V segment lost 11 bases and the J segment 8 bases; nucleotides outside the gene matches: 11. This CDR3 has 13 amino acids. The CDR3 coding sequence is TGTGCCGGAAAAACAGGGGTGGAAGAAAAACTGTTTTTT. Translating gives CAGKTGVEEKLFF.

The J gene is TRBJ2-7, the V gene TRBV10-1; maybe TRBD1 (6 bases). This CDR3 spans 15 amino acids. V dropped 4 bases and J dropped 4 bases, with 17 bases sitting between them. Germline V gene lookup returns CDR1 WNHNN and CDR2 SYGVQD (reference sequence). The CDR3 DNA is TGCGCCAGCAGTGGGCAGGGGACGGCCGGTTACGAGCAGTACTTC. This translates into CASSGQGTAGYEQYF.

The CDR3 nucleotides read TGTGCCAGCAGTGACCCTAGGATCGACTCTGGAAACACCATATATTTT. Translated, it gives CASSDPRIDSGNTIYF. The chain is built from TRBV2 and TRBJ1-3; D unclear. The length of the CDR3 is 16 residues. V lost 3 bases and J 0 bases, leaving 12 bases between the germline ends. The V gene's germline CDR1 is SNHLY and CDR2 FYNNEI.

The rearrangement links TRBV19 to TRBJ2-3, with 9 bases fitting TRBD2. Germline V lookup: CDR1 LNHDA, CDR2 SQIVND (reference sequence). CDR3 length: 12 amino acids. V shed 7 bases and J 14 bases; nucleotides not matched to a gene: 10. Here the CDR3 reads CASNRAGGPWYF. The CDR3 DNA is TGTGCCAGTAATCGGGCGGGAGGGCCCTGGTATTTT.

The chain combines TRBV6-1 with TRBJ2-1, with 14 bases identical to TRBD2. The germline V gene has CDR1 MNHNS and CDR2 SASEGT. Trimming at V came to 5 bases and at J to 9 bases, leaving 3 bases not matched to a gene. CDR3 length equals 14 residues. CDR3 DNA: TGTGCCAGCAGTCCCGGACTAGCGGGAGGTGAGCAGTTCTTC. Protein product: CASSPGLAGGEQFF.

V is TRBV12-2 and J is TRBJ2-3; the D call TRBD1 from the table was never checked on the DNA. TRBV12-2 represents a pseudogene. The CDR3 sequence is 16 residues long. CDR3 protein: CASRIVTGDPTDTQYF. The DNA of the CDR3 is TGTGCAAGTCGCATAGTGACAGGGGACCCCACAGATACGCAGTATTTT.

This chain uses TRBV6-5 with TRBJ1-1; D is unresolved. This CDR3 is 16 amino acids long. The V end lost 0 bases, the J end lost 3 bases, and 14 bases lay between the germline ends. Germline CDR1 and CDR2: MNHEY and SVGAGI. CDR3 DNA sequence: TGTGCCAGCAGTTACTCGAGGGCAGGACGGGACACTGAAGCTTTCTTT. This translates into CASSYSRAGRDTEAFF.

This chain connects TRBV7-2 to TRBJ2-7; unclear D gene. The V gene lost 3 bases and the J gene lost 0 bases, with 9 bases spanning the gap. Germline V gives CDR1 SGHTA, CDR2 FQGNSA. The CDR3 is 14 amino acids. CDR3 bases: TGTGCCAGCAGCTTCGTCTTGAGCTCCTACGAGCAGTACTTC. Translation gives CASSFVLSSYEQYF.

The chain employs TRBV11-2 and TRBJ2-7, with a tentative D call TRBD1 (7 bases). V was cut by 1 base and J by 4 bases, with 17 bases left in between. Germline V gives CDR1 SGHAT, CDR2 FQNNGV. This CDR3 is 16 amino acids long. Here the CDR3 reads CASSLGPEGANYEQYF. DNA of the CDR3: TGTGCCAGCAGCTTAGGCCCGGAGGGGGCCAATTACGAGCAGTACTTC.

The rearrangement links TRBV30 to TRBJ1-2; D ambiguous. The V end was cut by 3 bases, the J end by 4 bases, with 9 bases between. Germline CDR1 and CDR2: GTSNPN and SVGIG (reference sequence). The CDR3 is 12 residues long. In DNA, the CDR3 is TGTGCCTGGAGCCTAAATCTCTATGGCTACACCTTC. It specifies CAWSLNLYGYTF.

The rearrangement uses TRBV5-4 and TRBJ2-1, with TRBD2 as a possible D gene (6 bases). Germline V gene data show CDR1 as SGHNT and CDR2 as YYREEE (reference sequence). Trimming left V 2 bases short and J 3 bases short, with 9 bases between. This CDR3 contains 14 residues. The DNA for the CDR3 is TGTGCCAGCAGCTTTGCGGGATACTACAATGAGCAGTTCTTC. Residues: CASSFAGYYNEQFF. Complete variable domain (other parts from reference TRBV5-4 and TRBJ2-1): ETGVTQSPTHLIKTRGQQVTLRCSSQSGHNTVSWYQQALGQGPQFIFQYYREEENGRGNFPPRFSGLQFPNYSSELNVNALELDDSALYLCASSFAGYYNEQFFGPGTRLTVL.

V and J are TRBV7-8 and TRBJ1-1; 7 positions match TRBD1. Germline V CDR1 and CDR2: SGHVS, FQNEAQ. The V gene end was trimmed by 2 bases and the J gene end by 1 base; junction bases not matched to a gene: 13. CDR3 length: 18 amino acids. CDR3 sequence: CASSLRGLGGAKNTEAFF. CDR3 in DNA: TGTGCCAGCAGCTTAAGAGGGCTAGGGGGCGCGAAGAACACTGAAGCTTTCTTT.

This chain connects TRBV4-1 to TRBJ2-7; 10 nucleotides align to TRBD2. The CDR3 runs 15 residues. Germline CDR1 reads MGHRA; CDR2 reads YSYEKL. The V gene end was trimmed by 1 base and the J gene end by 7 bases; junction bases not matched to a gene: 7. The CDR3 protein is CASSQVWLAGAEQYF. The CDR3 DNA is TGCGCCAGCAGCCAAGTTTGGCTAGCGGGGGCGGAGCAGTACTTC.